These 28 T cell receptor beta chains were all obtained from the same sample, sequenced in a study of regulatory T cells in long-lasting Graves disease. Assembly of TCR beta libraries relied on iRepertoire HTBI primers together with Arm-PCR of CDR3 regions. TCRdb analysed the multiplex PCR reads with MiXCR anew, one entry per CDR3 protein. The table has around 330,000 distinct CDR3 sequences, about 20% seen once; the top ten hold about 40%. Time point noted: newly diagnosed GD, antithyroid drugs for less than 3 months. The authors made the TCR library using RNA they extracted from PBMCs. Sequenced here: peripheral blood mononuclear cells (PBMCs), sampled at new diagnosis, from a patient treated with antithyroid drugs. Every receptor here comes from a female donor with Graves disease.

The genes are TRBV11-2 and TRBJ2-1; TRBD2 agrees at 14 bases. V trimming: 6 bases; J trimming: 4 bases; junction bases outside the gene matches: 8. Germline V CDR1 and CDR2: SGHAT, FQNNGV. This CDR3 is built from 17 residues. The CDR3 protein is CASRGGLAGAGYNEQFF. In DNA, the CDR3 is TGTGCCAGCAGGGGGGGACTAGCGGGAGCCGGGTACAATGAGCAGTTCTTC.

The rearrangement joins TRBV11-2 to TRBJ2-2, with D tentatively TRBD2 (6 bases). The CDR3 runs 16 residues. Germline CDR1 SGHAT, CDR2 FQNNGV. Trimming left V 1 base short and J 1 base short, with 10 bases between. CDR3 nucleotides: TGTGCCAGCAGCTTAGGAAGGAGGGAGAACACCGGGGAGCTGTTTTTT. It yields the protein CASSLGRRENTGELFF. The complete variable domain, with remaining parts taken from reference TRBV11-2 and TRBJ2-2, reads EAGVAQSPRYKIIEKRQSVAFWCNPISGHATLYWYQQILGQGPKLLIQFQNNGVVDDSQLPKDRFSAERLKGVDSTLKIQPAKLEDSAVYLCASSLGRRENTGELFFGEGSRLTVL.

The sample holds a few counts of this clonotype. A much larger clone differs from this one at a single base, so this may be a read error. This CDR3 fails to terminate in the conserved phenylalanine or tryptophan, so it likely reflects a read error. The genes are TRBV5-1 and TRBJ2-1, with 9 bases fitting TRBD2. The CDR3 consists of 16 residues. The germline CDR1 and CDR2 sequences are SGHRS and YFSETQ. The CDR3 reads CASRLMQGLATDEQFL. CDR3 DNA: TGTGCCAGCCGACTCATGCAGGGACTAGCTACAGATGAGCAGTTCCTC.

The chain combines TRBV2 with TRBJ2-1, with D unresolved. Between the trimmed V and J ends, which lost 6 bases and 3 bases, there was a span of 15 bases. Germline loops: CDR1 SNHLY, CDR2 FYNNEI. This CDR3 has 15 residues. For the CDR3, the DNA is TGTGCCAGCAGATCGGACGGCCCCCTCTACAATGAGCAGTTCTTC. This translates into CASRSDGPLYNEQFF.

This clonotype appeared many times. Written as DNA, the CDR3 is TGTGCCAGCAGCTTACAGTCCCGCTACGAGCAGTACTTC. It translates to CASSLQSRYEQYF. The chain combines TRBV11-3 with TRBJ2-7; D remains ambiguous. Germline CDR1 reads SGHNT; CDR2 reads YENEEA. The germline V and J ends were trimmed by 2 bases and 3 bases, with 8 bases remaining between them. The CDR3 contains 13 residues.

Ten or more counts support this clonotype. This sequence joins TRBV20-1 and TRBJ1-2, with TRBD1 as a possible D gene (5 bases). The CDR3 totals 15 residues. The ends were cut back, 1 base at V and 8 bases at J, with 20 bases in the middle. Germline V CDR1 and CDR2: DFQATT, SNEGSKA (reference sequence). CDR3 amino acids: CSARAIGEPAIGYTF. The CDR3 coding sequence is TGCAGTGCTAGAGCCATAGGGGAGCCCGCAATAGGCTACACCTTC.

In its sample, this clonotype was seen many times. This rearrangement joins TRBV20-1 to TRBJ1-5, with D uncertain. The germline V gene encodes CDR1 DFQATT and CDR2 SNEGSKA (reference sequence). The V end lost 5 bases, the J end lost 5 bases, and 13 bases lay between the germline ends. The CDR3 consists of 13 residues. The CDR3 sequence is CSARDTTDQPQHF. For the CDR3, the DNA is TGCAGTGCTCGGGATACGACGGATCAGCCCCAGCATTTT.

The table lists this clonotype with many counts. The gene calls are TRBV7-9 and TRBJ1-4, with D unclear. The germline V gene has CDR1 SEHNR and CDR2 FQNEAQ (reference sequence). The germline V and J ends were trimmed by 1 base and 0 bases, with 3 bases remaining between them. CDR3 length equals 14 residues. The CDR3 reads CASSLGSTNEKLFF. CDR3 DNA: TGTGCCAGCAGCTTAGGGTCAACTAATGAAAAACTGTTTTTT.

At least ten counts were recorded for this clonotype. V usage is TRBV7-2 and J usage is TRBJ2-5; D might be TRBD1 (5 bases). CDR3 length: 16 residues. CDR1 is SGHTA, CDR2 FQGNSA, per germline. V shed 5 bases and J shed 0 bases, with 16 bases lying between them. CDR3 in amino acids: CASSPGQAPYQETQYF. CDR3 DNA: TGTGCCAGCAGCCCAGGGCAGGCTCCGTACCAAGAGACCCAGTACTTC. Filled out from reference TRBV7-2 and TRBJ2-5, the complete variable domain reads GAGVSQSPSNKVTEKGKDVELRCDPISGHTALYWYRQSLGQGLEFLIYFQGNSAPDKSGLPSDRFSAERTGGSVSTLTIQRTQQEDSAVYLCASSPGQAPYQETQYFGPGTRLLVL.

This clonotype occurred many times. V is TRBV12-3 or TRBV12-4 and J is TRBJ2-7; maybe TRBD1 (5 bases). CDR3 length: 14 amino acids. The ends were cut back, 6 bases at V and 0 bases at J, with 12 bases in the middle. This CDR3 reads CASRDQGGSYEQYF. The CDR3 region has the DNA TGTGCCAGCAGGGATCAGGGCGGCTCCTACGAGCAGTACTTC.

This clonotype appeared many times. The chain carries TRBV11-2 and TRBJ1-4; D call uncertain. Germline CDR1 is SGHAT and CDR2 is FQNNGV. Trimming took 4 bases from V and 8 from J, leaving 14 bases between them. This CDR3 spans 14 amino acids. In DNA form, the CDR3 reads TGTGCCAGCAGCTCGGGCCTCACGGCAGAAAAACTGTTTTTT. This codes for CASSSGLTAEKLFF.

The chain recombines TRBV27 with TRBJ1-6; D is ambiguous. V gave up 5 bases and J gave up 7 bases, with 15 bases separating them. CDR1 and CDR2 from the germline V gene are MNHEY and SMNVEV (reference sequence). The CDR3 has 15 residues. The CDR3 DNA reads as TGTGCCAGCAGTCCCTCGAGGGTGGGGAATTCACCCCTCCACTTT. The encoded protein is CASSPSRVGNSPLHF.

This clonotype occurred a few times. The CDR3 bases are TGCAGTGCTAGACGGAATTCGGCTGAAGCTTTCTTT. It codes for CSARRNSAEAFF. The chain recombines TRBV20-1 with TRBJ1-1; no reliable D call. CDR1 is DFQATT and CDR2 is SNEGSKA in the germline V gene (reference sequence). Between the trimmed V and J ends, which lost 2 bases and 6 bases, there was a span of 10 bases. This CDR3 comprises 12 residues.

This clonotype was detected ten times or more. The V and J genes are TRBV19 and TRBJ2-7, with 12 bases identical to TRBD2. This CDR3 is 15 amino acids long. Germline CDR1 and CDR2: LNHDA and SQIVND (reference sequence). The V gene end was trimmed by 1 base and the J gene end by 4 bases; junction bases not matched to a gene: 2. CDR3 DNA sequence: TGTGCCAGTAGTATAGGACTAGCGGGAGCATACGAGCAGTACTTC. As protein: CASSIGLAGAYEQYF.

This clonotype appeared many times. The V and J genes are TRBV28 and TRBJ1-1; a possible D gene is TRBD1 (5 bases). V was trimmed by 11 bases and J by 4 bases, leaving 11 bases between them. There are 11 residues in the CDR3. Germline V gene data show CDR1 as MDHEN and CDR2 as SYDVKM. The CDR3 here is CAVRGFTEAFF. For the CDR3, the DNA is TGTGCCGTTCGGGGGTTCACTGAAGCTTTCTTT.

This clonotype came up many times. The chain carries TRBV28 and TRBJ2-7, with 8 bases that match TRBD2. CDR1 and CDR2 from the germline V gene are MDHEN and SYDVKM. The V segment lost 2 bases and the J segment 1 base; nucleotides outside the gene matches: 1. This CDR3 has 14 residues. In nucleotides, the CDR3 is TGTGCCAGCAGTTTAAGCGGGAGTTCCTACGAGCAGTACTTC. Protein: CASSLSGSSYEQYF.

As to this clonotype: A much bigger clone sits one base away, suggesting this may be a read error. V and J are TRBV6-2 or TRBV6-3 and TRBJ2-5; 8 bases are a match to TRBD2. CDR3 length: 16 amino acids. Germline CDR1 reads MNHEY; CDR2 reads SVGEGT. With 8 bases clipped from V and 5 bases from J, the junction kept 16 bases outside the gene matches. The CDR3 reads CASSTRLARGLETQYF. The CDR3 DNA reads as TGTGCCAGCTCCACCCGACTAGCGAGAGGGCTGGAGACCCAGTACTTC.

This chain uses TRBV2 with TRBJ2-5, with TRBD2 identical over 10 bases. V was pared by 5 bases and J by 5 bases, with 14 bases of the junction left unmatched. This CDR3 comprises 17 residues. Germline V gene lookup returns CDR1 SNHLY and CDR2 FYNNEI. The CDR3 reads CASSLERSGRVDETQYF. For the CDR3, the DNA is TGTGCCAGCAGTTTGGAGAGGAGCGGGAGGGTTGATGAGACCCAGTACTTC.

This clonotype was observed many times. The V gene is TRBV6-1, the J gene TRBJ2-7; D tentatively reads TRBD1 or TRBD2 (7 bases each). Germline V CDR1 and CDR2: MNHNS, SASEGT. V lost 8 bases and J 7 bases, leaving 18 bases between the germline ends. The CDR3 is 13 amino acids. The CDR3 is CASASTGTMEQYF. The CDR3 DNA reads as TGTGCCAGCGCATCGACAGGGACTATGGAGCAGTACTTC.

This clonotype was picked up many times. The chain employs TRBV28 and TRBJ1-1; tentative D call: TRBD1 (5 bases). Trimming removed 1 base at V and 0 bases at J, with 9 bases between. The CDR3 has 15 amino acids. CDR1 and CDR2 from the germline V gene are MDHEN and SYDVKM. CDR3 sequence reads: CASSLSTGMNTEAFF. The CDR3 bases are TGTGCCAGCAGTTTATCCACAGGAATGAACACTGAAGCTTTCTTT.

This sequence joins TRBV7-9 and TRBJ2-1, with D possibly matching TRBD1 (5 bases). CDR3 size: 13 residues. Deletions cut 3 bases from V and 9 bases from J, with 12 bases between. Germline loops: CDR1 SEHNR, CDR2 FQNEAQ (reference sequence). In DNA form, the CDR3 reads TGTGCCAGCAGCTTGGACAACTCCGGTGAGCAGTTCTTC. Translating it yields CASSLDNSGEQFF.

The sample holds a few counts of this clonotype. The chain uses TRBV5-6 and TRBJ2-7, with 10 bases aligning to TRBD2. The CDR3 covers 14 residues. Germline V gene lookup returns CDR1 SGHDT and CDR2 YYEEEE. The V gene end was trimmed by 2 bases and the J gene end by 4 bases; junction bases not matched to a gene: 3. CDR3 nucleotides: TGTGCCAGCAGCTTTGGAGCGGGAGGGTACGAGCAGTACTTC. Translated: CASSFGAGGYEQYF.

This clonotype appeared a few times. Being one base from a much bigger clone, this may be a read error. The chain couples TRBV2 to TRBJ2-3; D gene uncertain. The V end lost 6 bases, the J end lost 4 bases, and 14 bases lay between the germline ends. The CDR3 sequence is 14 residues long. Germline assignment: CDR1 SNHLY and CDR2 FYNNEI. The CDR3 region is CASRATDGADTQYF. As DNA, the CDR3 is TGTGCCAGCAGGGCGACTGATGGCGCAGATACGCAGTATTTT. The full variable domain, with the rest looked up from reference TRBV2 and TRBJ2-3, is EPEVTQTPSHQVTQMGQEVILRCVPISNHLYFYWYRQILGQKVEFLVSFYNNEISEKSEIFDDQFSVERPDGSNFTLKIRSTKLEDSAMYFCASRATDGADTQYFGPGTRLTVL.

This clonotype was seen more than once but under ten times. The chain uses TRBV6-4 and TRBJ1-2, with D uncertain. V dropped 4 bases and J dropped 8 bases, with 17 bases sitting between them. This CDR3 spans 14 amino acids. Germline-derived CDR1 and CDR2 are MRHNA and SNTAGT. CDR3 in amino acids: CASSVGSGGSGYTF. Written as DNA, the CDR3 is TGTGCCAGCAGTGTCGGTTCAGGAGGTAGCGGCTACACCTTC.

V gene TRBV30 combines with J gene TRBJ1-2, with D possibly TRBD1 on 5 matching bases. The CDR3 runs to 16 residues. Germline-derived CDR1 and CDR2 are GTSNPN and SVGIG (reference sequence). Trimming removed 1 base from V and 2 bases from J, with 17 bases in between. The CDR3 bases are TGTGCCTGGAGTGGGGGGACGTGGGGGACCAACTATGGCTACACCTTC. Encoded protein: CAWSGGTWGTNYGYTF.

This clonotype was seen at least ten times. V gene TRBV7-3 combines with J gene TRBJ2-3; TRBD2 might be the D (6 bases). The CDR3 consists of 16 residues. Per germline, CDR1 SGHTA and CDR2 FQGTGA. V was trimmed by 1 base and J by 2 bases, leaving 13 bases between them. The CDR3 spells CASSLNKGGTTDTQYF. CDR3 in DNA: TGTGCCAGCAGCTTAAATAAGGGCGGGACCACAGATACGCAGTATTTT.

This clonotype was observed a handful of times. The V and J genes are TRBV29-1 and TRBJ1-2, with D maybe TRBD1 (6 bases). V was clipped by 0 bases and J by 1 base, with 9 bases between them. Germline CDR1 reads SQVTM; CDR2 reads ANQGSEA. The CDR3 totals 14 residues. In DNA, the CDR3 is TGCAGCGTTGAAGATGTGGACAGTAACTATGGCTACACCTTC. Translating it yields CSVEDVDSNYGYTF. The entire variable domain, with the rest obtained from reference TRBV29-1 and TRBJ1-2, is as follows: SAVISQKPSRDICQRGTSLTIQCQVDSQVTMMFWYRQQPGQSLTLIATANQGSEATYESGFVIDKFPISRPNLTFSTLTVSNMSPEDSSIYLCSVEDVDSNYGYTFGSGTRLTVV.

In its sample, this clonotype was seen many times. The V call is TRBV2, the J call TRBJ2-3; tentative D call: TRBD2 (5 bases). This CDR3 has 14 residues. In germline, CDR1 is SNHLY, CDR2 FYNNEI. Trimming pared 7 bases from V and 2 bases from J, leaving 13 bases between. DNA for the CDR3: TGTGCCAGCATCGACCTGGAGGTCACAGATACGCAGTATTTT. This translates into CASIDLEVTDTQYF.